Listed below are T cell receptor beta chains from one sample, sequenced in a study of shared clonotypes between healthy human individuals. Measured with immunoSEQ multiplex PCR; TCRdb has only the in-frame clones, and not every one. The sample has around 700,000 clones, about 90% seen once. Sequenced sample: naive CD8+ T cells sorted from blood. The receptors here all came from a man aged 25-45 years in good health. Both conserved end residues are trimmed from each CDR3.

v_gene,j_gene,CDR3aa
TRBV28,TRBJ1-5,ASSLLFEDQPQH
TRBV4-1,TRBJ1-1,ASSQDDGEKVAF
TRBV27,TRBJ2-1,ASSLRSENEQF
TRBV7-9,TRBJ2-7,ASSSRLAGEYEQY
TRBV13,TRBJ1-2,ASSLGTGGHYGYT
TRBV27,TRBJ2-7,ASSFLDRTYEQY
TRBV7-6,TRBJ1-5,ASSAGGQPQH
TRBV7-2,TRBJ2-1,ASSLGLAGFNEQF
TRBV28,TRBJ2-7,ASSGGAPDEQY
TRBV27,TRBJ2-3,ASSFPTSTDTQY
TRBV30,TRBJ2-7,AWEGAPGYEQY
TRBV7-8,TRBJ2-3,AVDGGLRTDTQY
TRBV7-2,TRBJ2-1,ASSWRLAGDEQF
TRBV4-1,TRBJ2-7,ASSQDLYSMHQY
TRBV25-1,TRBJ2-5,ASSESQGPAY
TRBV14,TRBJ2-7,ASSQRDHYEQY
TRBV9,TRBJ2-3,ASSSPRDKAADTQY
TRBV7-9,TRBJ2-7,ASSNGRTGVNYEQY
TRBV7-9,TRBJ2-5,ASSPPDRGLWAQY
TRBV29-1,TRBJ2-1,SVEGDTGGVSSYNEQF
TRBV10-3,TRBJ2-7,AISGSGTGNPYEQY
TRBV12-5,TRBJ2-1,ASGLSVTKAYNEQF
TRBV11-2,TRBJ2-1,ASSLTSSGEQF
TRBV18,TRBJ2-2,ASSPAGGYTGELF
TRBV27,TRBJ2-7,ASSLLGGTDEQY
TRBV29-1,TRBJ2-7,SAIAGGEQY
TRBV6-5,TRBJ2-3,ASSRDRGDTQY
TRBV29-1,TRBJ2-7,SVVLIGTSGAYEQY
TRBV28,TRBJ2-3,ASSTRVSTDTQY
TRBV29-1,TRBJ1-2,SVDLDRNYGYT